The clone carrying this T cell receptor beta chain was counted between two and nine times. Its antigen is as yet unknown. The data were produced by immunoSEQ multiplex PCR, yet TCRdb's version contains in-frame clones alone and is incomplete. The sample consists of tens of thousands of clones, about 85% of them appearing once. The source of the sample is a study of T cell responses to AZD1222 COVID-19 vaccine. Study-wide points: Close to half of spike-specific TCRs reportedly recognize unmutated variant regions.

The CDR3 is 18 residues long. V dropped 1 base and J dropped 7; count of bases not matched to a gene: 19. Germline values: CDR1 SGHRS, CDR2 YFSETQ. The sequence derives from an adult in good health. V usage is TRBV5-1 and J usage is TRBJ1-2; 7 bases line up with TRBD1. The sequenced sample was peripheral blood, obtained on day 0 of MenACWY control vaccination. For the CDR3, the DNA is TGCGCCAGCAGCTTGTTACCGGAGGGGGCCGCGTATGGACGTGGCTACACCTTC. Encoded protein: CASSLLPEGAAYGRGYTF. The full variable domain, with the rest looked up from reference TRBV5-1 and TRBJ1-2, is KAGVTQTPRYLIKTRGQQVTLSCSPISGHRSVSWYQQTPGQGLQFLFEYFSETQRNKGNFPGRFSGRQFSNSRSEMNVSTLELGDSALYLCASSLLPEGAAYGRGYTFGSGTRLTVV.